The clone carrying this TCR beta chain was found once. The junction departs from the called germline gene at one end, perhaps through a read error. The sample originates from a study of blood T cell repertoires in COVID-19. Study information: Researchers got acute and convalescent COVID-19 samples from the United States, Italy and Spain. Sources were T cells, B-cell-depleted T cells, or PBMCs; the material itself was cDNA or gDNA.

This CDR3 is built from 13 residues. Germline lookup yields CDR1 SGHRS and CDR2 YFSETQ. Original processing methods: The authors estimated nucleated cell counts from reference gene primer amplification. Only in-frame clones appear in the TCRdb table, and some are missing; sequencing was by immunoSEQ multiplex PCR. Clonal size and the V and J genes are those of that table, whereas D and trimming came from the DNA. This sample has about 230,000 clones; roughly 88% occur once, and the top ten carry 2% to 2.5%. Source material: peripheral blood. V is TRBV5-1 and J is TRBJ1-2, with D hard to call. This TCR derives from a man aged 35 to 55 who had recovered from COVID-19. This CDR3 reads CASSPEVQQAVAF. The CDR3 coding sequence is TGCGCCAGCAGCCCAGAGGTACAGCAAGCGGTCGCCTTC.